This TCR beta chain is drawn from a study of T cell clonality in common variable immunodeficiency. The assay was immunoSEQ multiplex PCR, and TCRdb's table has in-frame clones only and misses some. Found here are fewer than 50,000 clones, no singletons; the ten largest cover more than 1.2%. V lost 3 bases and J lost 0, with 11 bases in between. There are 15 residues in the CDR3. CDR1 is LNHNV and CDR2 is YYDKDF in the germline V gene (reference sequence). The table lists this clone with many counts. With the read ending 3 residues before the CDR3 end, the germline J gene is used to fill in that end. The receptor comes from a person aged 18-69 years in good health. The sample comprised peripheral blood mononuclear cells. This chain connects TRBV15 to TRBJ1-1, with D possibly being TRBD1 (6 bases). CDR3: CATSSPTGLNTEAFF. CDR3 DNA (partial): TGTGCCACCAGCAGCCCGACAGGTTTGAACACTGAA.